This TCR beta chain was identified in a study of PD-1 blockade in classical Hodgkin lymphoma. The CDR3 has 16 amino acids. V lost 3 bases, J lost 9 bases, and 23 bases lay in between. Germline V gene sequence: CDR1 SEHNR, CDR2 FQNEAQ (reference sequence). Brentuximab vedotin exposure varied among the patients, all of whom had relapsed after autologous stem cell transplantation. The data were produced by immunoSEQ multiplex PCR, yet TCRdb's version contains in-frame clones alone and is incomplete. This sample has about 36,000 clones, with almost 70% found just once. The rearrangement joins TRBV7-9 to TRBJ2-5; D perhaps matches TRBD1 (5 bases). The receptor was isolated from a human donor with classical Hodgkin lymphoma. Sample: peripheral blood mononuclear cells (PBMCs), taken before the second cycle of nivolumab. CDR3 in amino acids: CASSFSGAGKVAAQYF. DNA of the CDR3: TGTGCCAGCAGCTTTAGTGGGGCAGGGAAGGTCGCCGCCCAGTACTTC.